This record concerns one T cell receptor (beta chain) sequence. Symptom resolution, clearance, or two negative PCRs marked donors in Cohort 3 as recovered. Per the germline V gene, CDR1 is KGHSH and CDR2 is LQKENI. CDR3 size: 16 residues. The V and J ends lost 3 bases and 5 bases, in that order; junction bases with no gene match: 10. Data came from immunoSEQ multiplex PCR; TCRdb stores just in-frame clones and leaves some out. The sample yields fewer than 400,000 clones, around 90% seen once. This record belongs to a study of blood T cell repertoires in COVID-19. Study background: The United States, Italy and Spain were the sources of the acute and convalescent COVID-19 samples. T cells, B-cell-depleted T cells, or PBMCs provided the cDNA or gDNA that served as material.

Sample: PBMCs or T cells enriched from blood (not recorded which). The TCR was taken from a man aged 30 to 45 who had recovered from COVID-19. The chain joins TRBV18 to TRBJ2-5, with TRBD1 matching 9 bases. CDR3 bases: TGTGCCAGCTCACCGGGAACACAGGGGGCGCGGGAGACCCAGTACTTC. This sequence encodes CASSPGTQGARETQYF.